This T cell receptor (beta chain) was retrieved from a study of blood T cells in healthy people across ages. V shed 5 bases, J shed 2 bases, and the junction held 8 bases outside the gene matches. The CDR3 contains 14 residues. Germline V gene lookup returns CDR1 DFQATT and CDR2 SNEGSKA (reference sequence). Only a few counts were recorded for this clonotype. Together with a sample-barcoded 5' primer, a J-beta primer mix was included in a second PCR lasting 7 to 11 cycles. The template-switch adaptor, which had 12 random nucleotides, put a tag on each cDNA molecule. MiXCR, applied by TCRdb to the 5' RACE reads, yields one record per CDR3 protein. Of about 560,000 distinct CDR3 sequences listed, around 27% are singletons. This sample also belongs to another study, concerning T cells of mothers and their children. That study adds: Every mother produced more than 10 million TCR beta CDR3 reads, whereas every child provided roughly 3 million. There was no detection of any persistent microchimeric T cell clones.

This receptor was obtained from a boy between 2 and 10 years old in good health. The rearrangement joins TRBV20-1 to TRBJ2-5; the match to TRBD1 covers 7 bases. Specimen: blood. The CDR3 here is CSARGTATQETQYF. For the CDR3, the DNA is TGCAGTGCTCGTGGGACAGCCACGCAAGAGACCCAGTACTTC.